Included here is one T cell receptor (beta chain) sequence, with context. The source of the sample is a study of blood T cell repertoires in COVID-19. Sequenced by immunoSEQ multiplex PCR; TCRdb stores in-frame clones only, minus some. This table holds some 50,000 clones, about 81% found once. Between the trimmed V and J ends, which lost 2 bases and 7 bases, there was a span of 18 bases. Germline CDR1 and CDR2: LGHDT and YNNKEL (reference sequence). The CDR3 spans 15 residues. This receptor was taken from a man aged 45-65 years with active COVID-19. V usage is TRBV3-1 (or the pseudogene TRBV3-2) and J usage is TRBJ2-7; the D is unclear. The material sequenced was peripheral blood. CDR3 sequence (DNA): TGTGCCAGCAGCCAAACACAAAGAACAGAGAAGGAGCAGTACTTC. This codes for CASSQTQRTEKEQYF.